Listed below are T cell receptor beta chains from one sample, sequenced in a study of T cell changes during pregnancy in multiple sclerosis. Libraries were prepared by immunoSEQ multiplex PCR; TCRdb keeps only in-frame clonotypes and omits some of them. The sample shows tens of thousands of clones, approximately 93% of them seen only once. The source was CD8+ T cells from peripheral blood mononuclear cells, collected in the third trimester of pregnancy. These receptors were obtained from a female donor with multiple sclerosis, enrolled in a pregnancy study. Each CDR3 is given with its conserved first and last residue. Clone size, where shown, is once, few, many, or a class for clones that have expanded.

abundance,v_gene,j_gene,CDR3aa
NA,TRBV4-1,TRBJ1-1,CASSQEQGAAEAFF
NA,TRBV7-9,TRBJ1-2,CASSSPAVPGYTF
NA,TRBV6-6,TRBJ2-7,CASSFTVGVYEQYF
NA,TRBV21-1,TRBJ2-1,CASSKGRTLTYNEQFF
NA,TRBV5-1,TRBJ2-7,CASSLAEGIEQYF
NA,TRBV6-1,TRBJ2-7,CASRLLDSPSYEQYF
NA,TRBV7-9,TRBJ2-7,CASSSVYEQYF
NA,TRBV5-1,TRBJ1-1,CASSPGVINTEAFF
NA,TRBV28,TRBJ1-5,CASSFRLSGTDRPAGQPQHF
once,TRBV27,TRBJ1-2,CASSSMTDYGYTF
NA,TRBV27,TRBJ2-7,CASSLADSYEQYF
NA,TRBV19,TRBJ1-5,CASSIVGDIQPQHF
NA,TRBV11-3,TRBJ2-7,CASSPRDGTYEQYF
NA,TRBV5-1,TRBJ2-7,CASSYGQGRYEQYF
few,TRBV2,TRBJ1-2,CASSVGGANGYTF
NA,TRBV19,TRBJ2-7,CASSAGTGGLYEQYF